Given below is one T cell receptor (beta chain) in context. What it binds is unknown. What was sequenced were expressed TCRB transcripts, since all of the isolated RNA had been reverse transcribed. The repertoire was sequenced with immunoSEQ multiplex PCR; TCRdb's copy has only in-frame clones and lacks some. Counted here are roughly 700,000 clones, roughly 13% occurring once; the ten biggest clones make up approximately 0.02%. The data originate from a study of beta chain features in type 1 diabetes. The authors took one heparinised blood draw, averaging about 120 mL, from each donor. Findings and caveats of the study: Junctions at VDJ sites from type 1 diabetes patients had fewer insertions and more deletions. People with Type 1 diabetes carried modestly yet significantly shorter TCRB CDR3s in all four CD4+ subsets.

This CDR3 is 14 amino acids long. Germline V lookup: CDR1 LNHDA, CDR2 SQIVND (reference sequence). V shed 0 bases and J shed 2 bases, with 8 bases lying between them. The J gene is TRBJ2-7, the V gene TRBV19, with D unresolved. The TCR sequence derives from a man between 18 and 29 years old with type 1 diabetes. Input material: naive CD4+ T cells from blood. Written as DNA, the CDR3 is TGTGCCAGTAGTATAGAACCAGGCCCCTACGAGCAGTACTTC. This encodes CASSIEPGPYEQYF.